This record concerns one TCR beta chain sequence. The target antigen is unknown. The table came from immunoSEQ multiplex PCR; TCRdb's copy has only in-frame clones and leaves some out. Of millions of clones detected, approximately 93% appear once; the ten largest clones hold about 0.37%. This entry is derived from a study of shared clonotypes between healthy human individuals. The CDR3 runs to 15 residues. Germline-derived CDR1 and CDR2 are SGHRS and YFSETQ. The V gene lost 0 bases and the J gene lost 0 bases, with 10 bases spanning the gap. Every one of the donors was a Caucasian adult that lived in Nashville, Tennessee. Whole-study results and caveats: Blood was the only sampled material, and tissue repertoires likely differ. The low donor count limited represented genetic and exposure-history diversity. Naive subsets usually exceeded memory subsets in estimated richness.

V is TRBV5-1 and J is TRBJ2-7; the D gene is possibly TRBD1 (6 bases). Sequenced: naive CD4+ T cells from PBMCs. This sample's subset: CD45RA+ positively selected. This TCR was recovered from a man aged 18 to 29 in good health. Some clones in this sample may be carry-over from other donors' samples. Here the CDR3 reads CASSLGQVYSYEQYF. In nucleotides, the CDR3 is TGCGCCAGCAGCTTGGGACAGGTTTACTCCTACGAGCAGTACTTC.